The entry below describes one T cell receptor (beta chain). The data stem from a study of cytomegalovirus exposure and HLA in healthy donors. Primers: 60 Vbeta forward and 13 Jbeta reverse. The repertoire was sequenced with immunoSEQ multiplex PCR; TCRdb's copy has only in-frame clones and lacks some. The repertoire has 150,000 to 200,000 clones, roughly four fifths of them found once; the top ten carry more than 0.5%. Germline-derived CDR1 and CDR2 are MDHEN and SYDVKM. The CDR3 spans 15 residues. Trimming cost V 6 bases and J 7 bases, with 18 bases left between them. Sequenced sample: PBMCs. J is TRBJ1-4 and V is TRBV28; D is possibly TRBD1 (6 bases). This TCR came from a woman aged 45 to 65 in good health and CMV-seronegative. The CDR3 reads CASRHPSGAGEKLFF. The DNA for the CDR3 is TGTGCCAGCAGGCATCCTTCAGGGGCCGGTGAAAAACTGTTTTTT.